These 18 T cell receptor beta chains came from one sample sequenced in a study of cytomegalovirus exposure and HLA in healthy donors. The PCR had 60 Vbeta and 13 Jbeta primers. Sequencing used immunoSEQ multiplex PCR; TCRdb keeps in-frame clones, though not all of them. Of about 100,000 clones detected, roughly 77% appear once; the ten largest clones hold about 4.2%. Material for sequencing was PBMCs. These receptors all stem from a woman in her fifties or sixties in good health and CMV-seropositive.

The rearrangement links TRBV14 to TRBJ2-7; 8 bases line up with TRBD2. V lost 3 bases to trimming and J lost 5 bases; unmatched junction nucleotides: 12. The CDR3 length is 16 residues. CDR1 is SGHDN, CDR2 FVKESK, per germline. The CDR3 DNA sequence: TGTGCCAGCAGCCACAAAATCGGACTAGCTTCCCACGAGCAGTACTTC. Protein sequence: CASSHKIGLASHEQYF. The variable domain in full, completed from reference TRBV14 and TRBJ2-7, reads EAGVTQFPSHSVIEKGQTVTLRCDPISGHDNLYWYRRVMGKEIKFLLHFVKESKQDESGMPNNRFLAERTGGTYSTLKVQPAELEDSGVYFCASSHKIGLASHEQYFGPGTRLTVT.

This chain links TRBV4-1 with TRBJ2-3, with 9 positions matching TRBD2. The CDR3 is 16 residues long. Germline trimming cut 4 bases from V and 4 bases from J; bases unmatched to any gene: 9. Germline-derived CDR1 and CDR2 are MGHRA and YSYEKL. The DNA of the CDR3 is TGCGCCAGCAGCCGCGTAGCGGGAGTTAGGTCAGATACGCAGTATTTT. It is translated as CASSRVAGVRSDTQYF.

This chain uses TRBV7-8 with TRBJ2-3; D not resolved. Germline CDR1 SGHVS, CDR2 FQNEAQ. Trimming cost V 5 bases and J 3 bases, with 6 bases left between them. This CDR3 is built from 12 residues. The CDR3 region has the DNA TGTGCCAGCAGCAGAGCTACAGATACGCAGTATTTT. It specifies CASSRATDTQYF.

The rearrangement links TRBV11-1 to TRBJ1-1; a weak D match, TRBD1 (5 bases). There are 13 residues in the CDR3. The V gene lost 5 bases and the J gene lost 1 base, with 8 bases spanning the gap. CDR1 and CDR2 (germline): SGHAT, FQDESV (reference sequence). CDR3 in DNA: TGTGCCAGCAGCCTGCAGGGGAACACTGAAGCTTTCTTT. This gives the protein CASSLQGNTEAFF.

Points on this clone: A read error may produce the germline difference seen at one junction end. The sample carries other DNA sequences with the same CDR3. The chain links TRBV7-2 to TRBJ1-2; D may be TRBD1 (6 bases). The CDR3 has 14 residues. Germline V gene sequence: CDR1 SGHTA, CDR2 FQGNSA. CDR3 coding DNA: TGTGCTAGCAGCTTGGGGGTCAGGGGAAGAGGCTACACCTTC. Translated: CASSLGVRGRGYTF.

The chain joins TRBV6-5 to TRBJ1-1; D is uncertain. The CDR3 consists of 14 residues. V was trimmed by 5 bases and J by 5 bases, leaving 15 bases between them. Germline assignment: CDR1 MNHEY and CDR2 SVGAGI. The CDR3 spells CASSAPEARTEAFF. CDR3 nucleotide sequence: TGTGCCAGCAGTGCGCCGGAGGCCAGGACTGAAGCTTTCTTT.

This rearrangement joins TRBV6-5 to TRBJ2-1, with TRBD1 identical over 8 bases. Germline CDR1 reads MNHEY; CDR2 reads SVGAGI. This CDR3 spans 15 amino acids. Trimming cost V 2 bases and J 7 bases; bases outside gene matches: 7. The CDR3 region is CASSYTGRGRNEQFF. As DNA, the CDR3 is TGTGCCAGCAGTTACACCGGCAGGGGGCGGAATGAGCAGTTCTTC.

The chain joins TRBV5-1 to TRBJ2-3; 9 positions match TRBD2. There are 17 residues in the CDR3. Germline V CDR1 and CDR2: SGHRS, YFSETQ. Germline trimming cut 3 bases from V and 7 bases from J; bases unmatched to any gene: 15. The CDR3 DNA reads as TGCGCCAGCAGCTCGAACCGGCGGGAGGGCCAGTTAAATACGCAGTATTTT. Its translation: CASSSNRREGQLNTQYF.

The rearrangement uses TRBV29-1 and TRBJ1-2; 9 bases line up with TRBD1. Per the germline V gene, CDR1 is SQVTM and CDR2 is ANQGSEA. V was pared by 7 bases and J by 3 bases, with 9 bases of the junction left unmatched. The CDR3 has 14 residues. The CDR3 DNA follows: TGCAGCGCCTCCGGGACAGGGACAGACTATGGCTACACCTTC. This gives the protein CSASGTGTDYGYTF.

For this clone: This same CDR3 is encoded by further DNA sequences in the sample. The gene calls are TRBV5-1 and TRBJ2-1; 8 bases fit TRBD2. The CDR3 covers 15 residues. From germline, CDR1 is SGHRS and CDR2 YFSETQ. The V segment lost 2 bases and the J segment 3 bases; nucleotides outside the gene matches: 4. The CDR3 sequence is CASSLAGEVYNEQFF. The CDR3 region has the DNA TGCGCCAGCAGCTTAGCGGGGGAGGTCTACAATGAGCAGTTCTTC.

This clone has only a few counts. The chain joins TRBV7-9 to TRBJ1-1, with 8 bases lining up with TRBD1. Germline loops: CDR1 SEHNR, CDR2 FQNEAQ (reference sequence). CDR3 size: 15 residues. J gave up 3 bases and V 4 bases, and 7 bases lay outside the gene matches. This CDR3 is CASSSARTGHTEAFF. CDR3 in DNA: TGTGCCAGCAGCTCTGCGAGGACAGGGCACACTGAAGCTTTCTTT.

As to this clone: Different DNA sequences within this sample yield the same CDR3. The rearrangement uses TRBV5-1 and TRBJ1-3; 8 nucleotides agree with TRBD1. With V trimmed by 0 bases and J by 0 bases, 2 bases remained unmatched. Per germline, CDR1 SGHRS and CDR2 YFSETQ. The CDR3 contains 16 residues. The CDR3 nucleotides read TGCGCCAGCAGCTTGGGTACAGGGGGCTCTGGAAACACCATATATTTT. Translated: CASSLGTGGSGNTIYF.

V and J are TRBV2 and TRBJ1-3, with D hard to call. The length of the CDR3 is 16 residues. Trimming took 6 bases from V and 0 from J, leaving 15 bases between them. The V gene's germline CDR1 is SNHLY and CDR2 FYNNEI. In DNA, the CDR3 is TGTGCCAGCAGAGCTAACGGACGGGGCTCTGGAAACACCATATATTTT. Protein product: CASRANGRGSGNTIYF.

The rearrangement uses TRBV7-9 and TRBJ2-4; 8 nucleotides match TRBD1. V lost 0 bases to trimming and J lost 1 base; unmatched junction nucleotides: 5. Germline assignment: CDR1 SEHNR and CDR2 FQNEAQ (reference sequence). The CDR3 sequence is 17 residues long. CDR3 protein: CASSLAQGARAKNIQYF. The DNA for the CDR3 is TGTGCCAGCAGCTTAGCGCAGGGGGCAAGGGCCAAAAACATTCAGTACTTC.

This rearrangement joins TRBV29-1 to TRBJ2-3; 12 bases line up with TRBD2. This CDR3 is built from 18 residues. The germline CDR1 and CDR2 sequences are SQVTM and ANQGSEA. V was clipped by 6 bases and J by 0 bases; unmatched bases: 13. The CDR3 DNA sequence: TGCAGCGTCGGGGTTGGACTAGCGGGGATCCTTAGCACAGATACGCAGTATTTT. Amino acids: CSVGVGLAGILSTDTQYF.

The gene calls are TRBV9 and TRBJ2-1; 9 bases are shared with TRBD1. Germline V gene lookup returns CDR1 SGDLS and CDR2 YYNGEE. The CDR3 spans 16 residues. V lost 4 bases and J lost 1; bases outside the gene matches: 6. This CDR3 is CASSSTGTGSYNEQFF. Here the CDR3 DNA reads TGTGCCAGCAGCTCAACCGGGACAGGGTCCTACAATGAGCAGTTCTTC. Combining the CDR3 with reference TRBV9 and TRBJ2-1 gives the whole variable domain DSGVTQTPKHLITATGQRVTLRCSPRSGDLSVYWYQQSLDQGLQFLIQYYNGEERAKGNILERFSAQQFPDLHSELNLSSLELGDSALYFCASSSTGTGSYNEQFFGPGTRLTVL.

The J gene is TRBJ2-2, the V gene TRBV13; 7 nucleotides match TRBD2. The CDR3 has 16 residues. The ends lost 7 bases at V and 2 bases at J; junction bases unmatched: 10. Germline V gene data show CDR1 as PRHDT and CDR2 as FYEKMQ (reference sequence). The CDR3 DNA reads TGTGCCAGCACGGAGAGGGCGGGGGAAAACACCGGGGAGCTGTTTTTT. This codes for CASTERAGENTGELFF.

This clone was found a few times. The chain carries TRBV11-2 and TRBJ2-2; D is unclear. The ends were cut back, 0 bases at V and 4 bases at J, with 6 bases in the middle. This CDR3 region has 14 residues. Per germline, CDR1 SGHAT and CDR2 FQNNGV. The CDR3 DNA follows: TGTGCCAGCAGCTTAGAACTCCTCACCGGGGAGCTGTTTTTT. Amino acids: CASSLELLTGELFF.